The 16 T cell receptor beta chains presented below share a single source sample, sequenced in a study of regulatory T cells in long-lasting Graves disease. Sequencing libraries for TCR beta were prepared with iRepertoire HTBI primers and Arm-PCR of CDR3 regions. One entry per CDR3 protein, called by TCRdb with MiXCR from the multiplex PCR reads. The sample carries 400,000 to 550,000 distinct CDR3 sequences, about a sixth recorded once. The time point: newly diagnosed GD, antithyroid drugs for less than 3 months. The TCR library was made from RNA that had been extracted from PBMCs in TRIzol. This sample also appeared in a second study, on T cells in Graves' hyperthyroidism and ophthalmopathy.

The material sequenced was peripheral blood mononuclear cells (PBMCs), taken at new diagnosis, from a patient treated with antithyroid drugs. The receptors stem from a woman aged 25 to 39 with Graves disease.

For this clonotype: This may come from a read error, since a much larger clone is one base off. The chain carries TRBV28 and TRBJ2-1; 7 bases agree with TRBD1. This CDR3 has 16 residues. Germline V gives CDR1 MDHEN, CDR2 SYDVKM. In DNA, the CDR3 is TGTGCCAGCAGTATAGGGGGCATCACCTCCTACAATGAGCACTTCTTC. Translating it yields CASSIGGITSYNEHFF.

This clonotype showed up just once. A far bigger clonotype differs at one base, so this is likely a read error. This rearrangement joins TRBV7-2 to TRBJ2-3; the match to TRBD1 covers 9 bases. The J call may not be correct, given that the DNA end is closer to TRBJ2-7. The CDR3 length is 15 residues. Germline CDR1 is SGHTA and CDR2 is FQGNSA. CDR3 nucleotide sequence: TGTGCCAGCAGCCTCCGGGACAGGGCCTACAATGAGCAGTACTTC. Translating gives CASSLRDRAYNEQYF.

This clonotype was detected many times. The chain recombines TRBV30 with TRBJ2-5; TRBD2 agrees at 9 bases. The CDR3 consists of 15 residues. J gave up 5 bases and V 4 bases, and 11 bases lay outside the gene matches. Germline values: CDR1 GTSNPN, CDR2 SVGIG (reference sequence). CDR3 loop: CAWMMGREGLETQYF. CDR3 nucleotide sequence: TGTGCCTGGATGATGGGGCGGGAGGGCCTGGAGACCCAGTACTTC.

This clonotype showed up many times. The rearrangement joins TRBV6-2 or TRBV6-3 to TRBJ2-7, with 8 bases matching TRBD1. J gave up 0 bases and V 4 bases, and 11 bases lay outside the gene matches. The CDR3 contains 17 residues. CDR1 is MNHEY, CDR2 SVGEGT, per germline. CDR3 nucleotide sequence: TGTGCCAGCAGTTCTCCGACCGGGACAGGAATCTCCTACGAGCAGTACTTC. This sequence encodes CASSSPTGTGISYEQYF.

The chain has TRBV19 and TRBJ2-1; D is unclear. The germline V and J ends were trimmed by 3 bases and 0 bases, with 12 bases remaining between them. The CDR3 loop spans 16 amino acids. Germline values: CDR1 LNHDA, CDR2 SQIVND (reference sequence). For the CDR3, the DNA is TGTGCCAGTAGTATCCGCCCCGTAAGCTCCTACAATGAGCAGTTCTTC. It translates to CASSIRPVSSYNEQFF.

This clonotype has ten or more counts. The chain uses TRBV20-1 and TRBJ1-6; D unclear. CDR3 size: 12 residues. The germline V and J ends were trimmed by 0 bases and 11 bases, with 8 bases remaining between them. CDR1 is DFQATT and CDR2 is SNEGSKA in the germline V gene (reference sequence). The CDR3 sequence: CSARDELTPLHF. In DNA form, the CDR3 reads TGCAGTGCTAGAGATGAGCTGACACCCCTCCACTTT.

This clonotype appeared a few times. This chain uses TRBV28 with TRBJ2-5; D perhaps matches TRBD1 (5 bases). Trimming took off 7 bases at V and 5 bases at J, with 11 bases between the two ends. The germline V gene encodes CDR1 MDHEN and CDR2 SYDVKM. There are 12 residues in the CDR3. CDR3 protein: CASTINRETQYF. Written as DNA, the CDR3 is TGTGCCAGCACTATAAACAGGGAGACCCAGTACTTC. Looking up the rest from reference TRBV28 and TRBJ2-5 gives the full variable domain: DVKVTQSSRYLVKRTGEKVFLECVQDMDHENMFWYRQDPGLGLRLIYFSYDVKMKEKGDIPEGYSVSREKKERFSLILESASTNQTSMYLCASTINRETQYFGPGTRLLVL.

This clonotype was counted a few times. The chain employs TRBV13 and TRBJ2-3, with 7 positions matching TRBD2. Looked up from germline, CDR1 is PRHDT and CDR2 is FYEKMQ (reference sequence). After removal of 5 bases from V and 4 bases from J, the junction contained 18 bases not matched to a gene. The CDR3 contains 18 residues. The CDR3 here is CASSPSPRRGRGADTQYF. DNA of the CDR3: TGTGCCAGCAGCCCGAGCCCACGGCGGGGCCGGGGGGCAGATACGCAGTATTTT.

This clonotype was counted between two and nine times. The CDR3 nucleotides read TGTGCCTGGTTGCTGGGGCGTCGCCAAGAGACCCAGTACTTC. Amino acid sequence: CAWLLGRRQETQYF. The chain uses TRBV30 and TRBJ2-5; tentatively, D is TRBD1 (5 bases). The V end lost 5 bases, the J end lost 1 base, and 14 bases lay between the germline ends. This CDR3 comprises 14 residues. In germline, CDR1 is GTSNPN, CDR2 SVGIG (reference sequence).

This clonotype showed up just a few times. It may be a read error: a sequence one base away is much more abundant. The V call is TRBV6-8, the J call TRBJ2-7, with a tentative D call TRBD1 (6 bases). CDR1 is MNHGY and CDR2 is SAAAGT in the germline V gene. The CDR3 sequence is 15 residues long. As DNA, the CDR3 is TGTGCCAGCAGATCCGACCGGGACACGCCCTACGGGCAGTACTTC. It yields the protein CASRSDRDTPYGQYF.

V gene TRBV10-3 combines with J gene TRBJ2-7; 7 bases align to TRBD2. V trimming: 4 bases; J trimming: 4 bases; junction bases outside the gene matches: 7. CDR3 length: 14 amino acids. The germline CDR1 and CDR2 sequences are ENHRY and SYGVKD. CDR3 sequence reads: CAISAGLRGYEQYF. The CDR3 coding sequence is TGTGCCATCAGTGCAGGGTTGCGGGGGTACGAGCAGTACTTC.

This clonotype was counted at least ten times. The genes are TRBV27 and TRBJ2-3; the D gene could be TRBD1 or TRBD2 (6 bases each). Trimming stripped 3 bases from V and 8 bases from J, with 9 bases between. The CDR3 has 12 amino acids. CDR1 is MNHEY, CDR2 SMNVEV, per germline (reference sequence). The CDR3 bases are TGTGCCAGCAGTTTTAAGGGGGGTACGCAGTATTTT. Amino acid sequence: CASSFKGGTQYF.

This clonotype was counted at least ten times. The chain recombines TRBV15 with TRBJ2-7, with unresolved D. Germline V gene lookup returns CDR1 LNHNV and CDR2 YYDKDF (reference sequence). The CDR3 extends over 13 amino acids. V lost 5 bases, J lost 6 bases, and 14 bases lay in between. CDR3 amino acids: CATSVLLWGEQYF. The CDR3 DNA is TGTGCCACCAGCGTCCTCCTGTGGGGCGAGCAGTACTTC.

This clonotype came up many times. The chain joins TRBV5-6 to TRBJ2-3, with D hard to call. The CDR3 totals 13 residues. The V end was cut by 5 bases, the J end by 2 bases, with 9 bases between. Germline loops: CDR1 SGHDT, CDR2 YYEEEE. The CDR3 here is CASRHRNTDTQYF. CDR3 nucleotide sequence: TGTGCCAGCAGACACCGGAACACAGATACGCAGTATTTT. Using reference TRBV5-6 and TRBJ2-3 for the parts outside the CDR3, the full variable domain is DAGVTQSPTHLIKTRGQQVTLRCSPKSGHDTVSWYQQALGQGPQFIFQYYEEEERQRGNFPDRFSGHQFPNYSSELNVNALLLGDSALYLCASRHRNTDTQYFGPGTRLTVL.

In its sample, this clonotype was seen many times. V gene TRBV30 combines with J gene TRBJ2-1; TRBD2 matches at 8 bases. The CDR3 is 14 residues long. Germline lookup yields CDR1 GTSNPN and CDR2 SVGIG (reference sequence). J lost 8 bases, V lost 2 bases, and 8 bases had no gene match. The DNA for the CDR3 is TGTGCCTGGAGTTTAGCGGGACCGGGGGATGAGCAGTTCTTC. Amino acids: CAWSLAGPGDEQFF.

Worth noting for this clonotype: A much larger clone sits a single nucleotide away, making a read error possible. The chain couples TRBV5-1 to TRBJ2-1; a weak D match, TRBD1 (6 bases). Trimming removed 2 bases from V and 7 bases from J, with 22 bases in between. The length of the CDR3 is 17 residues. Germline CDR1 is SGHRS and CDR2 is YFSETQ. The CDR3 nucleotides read TGCGCCAGCAGCTTAAGCAACAGGGCAGCGGCTAGGAATGAGCAGTTCTTC. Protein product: CASSLSNRAAARNEQFF.